The sequence of this TCR beta chain was determined in a study of T-cell memory formation after mild COVID-19. Study-wide points: Whether second-wave clones peaking at day 37 were SARS-CoV-2 specific went unconfirmed. Pre-infection memory held some responding clones, suggesting pre-existing cross-reactive T cells responded.

In the case of this clonotype: The target antigen is unknown.

Per the germline V gene, CDR1 is GTSNPN and CDR2 is SVGIG (reference sequence). V was clipped by 4 bases and J by 6 bases; unmatched bases: 11. This CDR3 is built from 14 residues. One entry per CDR3 protein, called by TCRdb with MiXCR from the 5' RACE reads. The sample has 350,000 to 550,000 distinct CDR3 sequences, over 15% seen once. V is TRBV30 and J is TRBJ1-1, with 7 bases identical to TRBD1. The origin of this receptor is a man aged 18 to 29 who had mild COVID-19 (a few samples of this study predate the infection). Cell type and time point are not known. Sequencing used PBMCs or a T cell subset sorted from them (not recorded which). CDR3 amino acids: CAWKRGGQIAEAFF. For the CDR3, the DNA is TGTGCCTGGAAACGAGGGGGACAGATCGCTGAAGCTTTCTTT.